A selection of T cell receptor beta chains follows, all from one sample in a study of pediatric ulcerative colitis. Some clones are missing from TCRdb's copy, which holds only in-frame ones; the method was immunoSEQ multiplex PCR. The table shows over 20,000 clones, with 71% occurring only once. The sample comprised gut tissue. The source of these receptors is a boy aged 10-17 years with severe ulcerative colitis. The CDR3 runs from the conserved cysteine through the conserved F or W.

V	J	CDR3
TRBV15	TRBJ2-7	CATSRTGTGYEQYF
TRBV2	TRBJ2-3	CASSDRLAADTQYF
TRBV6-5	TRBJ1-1	CASSWGAGSLEAFF
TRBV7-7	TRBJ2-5	CASSVSGKETQYF
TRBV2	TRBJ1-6	CASTQSSYNSPLHF
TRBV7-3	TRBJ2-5	CASSLGKGTGLAETQYF
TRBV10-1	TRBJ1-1	CASSESLLGGEAFF
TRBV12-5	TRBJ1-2	CASGNGQGKGYTF
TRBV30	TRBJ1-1	CAWAPRPNTEAFF
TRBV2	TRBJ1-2	CASGQGRYGYTF
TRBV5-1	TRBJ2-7	CASSLVSVYEQYF
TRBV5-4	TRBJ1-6	CASSLQGAHRSPLHF
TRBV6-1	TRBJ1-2	CASSDGTGTTYTF
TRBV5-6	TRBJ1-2	CASRTGTLGYGYTF
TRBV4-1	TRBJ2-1	CASSHRGGSSYNEQFF
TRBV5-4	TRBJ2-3	CASRNTGGHTQYF
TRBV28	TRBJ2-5	CASTTGQETQYF
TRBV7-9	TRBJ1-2	CASSSNHPLGDGYTF
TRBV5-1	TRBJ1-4	CASSLGLADRGDEKLFF
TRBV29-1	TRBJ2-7	CSVRDAGRYEQYF